Described below is a single T cell receptor (beta chain) sequence and its context. The antigen remains unidentified. The data were taken from a study of T cell repertoires in cytomegalovirus infection. Overall study: From public TCR beta signatures came an indication of both CMV infection and matching HLA type.

Study conclusions and caveats: Carriers of CMV plus the relevant HLA were identified by cumulative public TCR beta family frequency.

V shed 1 base and J shed 4 bases, with 13 bases lying between them. Germline V CDR1 and CDR2: GTSNPN, SVGIG (reference sequence). The CDR3 is 14 amino acids. MiXCR, run by TCRdb on the reads, gives a single entry per CDR3 protein. The sample contains 170,000 or so distinct CDR3 sequences, approximately 15% of which appear only once. Input material: PBMCs. The TCR originated in a human donor in good health (CMV status not recorded). Some clones in this sample may be carry-over from other donors' samples. The chain joins TRBV30 to TRBJ1-1; D remains unclear. The CDR3 here is CAWSDGWWVTEAFF. CDR3 DNA: TGTGCCTGGAGTGACGGGTGGTGGGTCACTGAAGCTTTCTTT.